The TCR beta chain under discussion was sequenced for a study of blood T cells in healthy people across ages. In its sample, this clonotype was seen once. The J segment lost 0 bases and the V segment lost 0 bases, leaving 7 bases of the junction unmatched. CDR1 is SGHRS, CDR2 YFSETQ, per germline. The CDR3 is 17 residues long. The second PCR ran roughly 6 to 11 cycles with a sample-barcoded 5' primer and J-beta primers. TCRdb used MiXCR to reprocess the 5' RACE reads, holding one entry per CDR3 protein. The sample lists about 1,600,000 distinct CDR3 sequences; around 42% were seen once. The sample was blood. The rearrangement links TRBV5-1 to TRBJ2-5; 8 bases map to TRBD2. The receptor was isolated from a woman between 18 and 30 years old in good health. CDR3 loop: CASSLGSGGLYQETQYF. The CDR3 DNA sequence: TGCGCCAGCAGCTTGGGGAGCGGGGGCCTGTACCAAGAGACCCAGTACTTC.